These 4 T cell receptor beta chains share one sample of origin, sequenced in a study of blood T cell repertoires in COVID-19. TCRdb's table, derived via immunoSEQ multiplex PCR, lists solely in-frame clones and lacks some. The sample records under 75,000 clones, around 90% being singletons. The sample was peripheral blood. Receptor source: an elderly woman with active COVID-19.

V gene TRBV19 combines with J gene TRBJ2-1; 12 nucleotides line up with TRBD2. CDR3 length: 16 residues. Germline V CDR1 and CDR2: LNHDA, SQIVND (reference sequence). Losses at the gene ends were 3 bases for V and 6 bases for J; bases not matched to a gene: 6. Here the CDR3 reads CASSISGTSGLNEQFF. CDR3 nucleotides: TGTGCCAGTAGTATCTCGGGGACTAGCGGGCTCAATGAGCAGTTCTTC.

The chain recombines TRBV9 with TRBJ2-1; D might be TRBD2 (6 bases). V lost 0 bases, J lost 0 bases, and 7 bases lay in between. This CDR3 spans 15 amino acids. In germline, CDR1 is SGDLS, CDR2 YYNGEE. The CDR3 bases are TGTGCCAGCAGCGTAGCGGGGGACTCCTACAATGAGCAGTTCTTC. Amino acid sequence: CASSVAGDSYNEQFF.

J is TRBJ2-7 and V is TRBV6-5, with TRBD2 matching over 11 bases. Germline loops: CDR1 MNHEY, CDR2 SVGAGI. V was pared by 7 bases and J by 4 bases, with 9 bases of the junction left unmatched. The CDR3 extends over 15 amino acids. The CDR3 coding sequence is TGTGCCAGCATGCGACCGGGACTAGCGGATTACGAGCAGTACTTC. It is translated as CASMRPGLADYEQYF.

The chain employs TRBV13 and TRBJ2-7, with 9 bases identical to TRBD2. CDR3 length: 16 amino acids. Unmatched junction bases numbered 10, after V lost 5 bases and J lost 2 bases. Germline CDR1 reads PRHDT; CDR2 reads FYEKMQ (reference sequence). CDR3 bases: TGTGCCAGCAGCCCCTCCCGACTAGCGGTTCCCTACGAGCAGTACTTC. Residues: CASSPSRLAVPYEQYF.